The clone carrying this TCR beta chain was seen only once. What it binds is unknown. This sample stems from a study of T cell responses to AZD1222 COVID-19 vaccine. Study-wide results and caveats: It was only after the peak T cell response that any repertoires were sampled.

V shed 1 base and J shed 0 bases, with 6 bases lying between them. Germline V gene lookup returns CDR1 LGHDT and CDR2 YNNKEL (reference sequence). The CDR3 runs 14 residues. TCRdb's copy holds only in-frame clones and misses some; the assay was immunoSEQ multiplex PCR. The sample lists around 84,000 clones, roughly nine tenths seen once, with approximately 1.5% in the top ten. This sequence was found in an adult in good health. The V call is TRBV3-1 (or the pseudogene TRBV3-2), the J call TRBJ1-1, with D hard to call. The sample here was peripheral blood, taken on day 0 of AZD1222 vaccination. The chain's CDR3 is CASSQGSLNTEAFF. Here the CDR3 DNA reads TGTGCCAGCAGCCAAGGCAGCTTGAACACTGAAGCTTTCTTT.